One and the same sample provided the 24 T cell receptor beta chains below, sequenced in a study of radiation and T cells in renal cell carcinoma. Time point defined: blood 2 weeks post-SBRT. Documented treatment: 15 Gy SBRT to primary tumor, nephrectomy 4 weeks later. The repertoire was sequenced with immunoSEQ multiplex PCR; TCRdb's copy has only in-frame clones and lacks some. The data hold roughly 130,000 clones, with approximately 78% observed a single time. The material sequenced was blood, taken from a patient whose treatment included radiotherapy and nephrectomy. These receptors all come from a woman aged 55 to 70 with renal cell carcinoma.

This clone was detected a few times. V gene TRBV5-1 combines with J gene TRBJ2-3; maybe TRBD2 (5 bases). Germline CDR1 reads SGHRS; CDR2 reads YFSETQ. The CDR3 contains 14 residues. V lost 4 bases to trimming and J lost 5 bases, with 14 bases between them. CDR3 in amino acids: CASSVTGILDTQYF. The CDR3 bases are TGCGCCAGCAGCGTAACCGGGATACTAGATACGCAGTATTTT.

This clone was detected only once. The rearrangement joins TRBV5-1 to TRBJ1-2, with TRBD1 as a possible D gene (5 bases). This CDR3 comprises 15 residues. V lost 0 bases, J lost 4 bases, and 13 bases lay in between. Germline CDR1 SGHRS, CDR2 YFSETQ. The CDR3 spells CASSLDAGRSYGYTF. The CDR3 nucleotides read TGCGCCAGCAGCTTGGACGCGGGACGTAGCTATGGCTACACCTTC.

The V call is TRBV30, the J call TRBJ2-2; 8 bases line up with TRBD2. J gave up 5 bases and V 2 bases, and 7 bases lay outside the gene matches. In germline, CDR1 is GTSNPN, CDR2 SVGIG (reference sequence). The length of the CDR3 is 15 residues. CDR3 in amino acids: CAWSPLREGTGELFF. The DNA of the CDR3 is TGTGCCTGGAGTCCCTTACGGGAGGGAACCGGGGAGCTGTTTTTT.

The rearrangement links TRBV5-5 to TRBJ2-1; 10 nucleotides match TRBD1. Per the germline V gene, CDR1 is SGHKS and CDR2 is YYEKEE (reference sequence). The ends lost 2 bases at V and 10 bases at J; junction bases unmatched: 12. The CDR3 runs 16 residues. The CDR3 nucleotides read TGTGCCAGCAGCTTTGGGCCCGGGACAGGGGTTGGGGAGCAGTTCTTC. Protein sequence: CASSFGPGTGVGEQFF.

The chain has TRBV11-2 and TRBJ1-5; weak D call: TRBD1 (5 bases). Germline V gene sequence: CDR1 SGHAT, CDR2 FQNNGV. The CDR3 covers 15 residues. Trimming pared 5 bases from V and 3 bases from J, leaving 14 bases between. CDR3 nucleotides: TGTGCCAGCAGCGCCGAGGGGCGGTACAATCAGCCCCAGCATTTT. Translated, it gives CASSAEGRYNQPQHF.

CDR3 sequence: CASSAEPYRAAGEAFF. CDR3 bases: TGTGCCAGCAGCGCTGAACCCTACAGGGCAGCCGGTGAAGCTTTCTTT. The chain recombines TRBV9 with TRBJ1-1; TRBD1 might be the D (6 bases). V lost 3 bases and J lost 7, with 22 bases in between. Germline V gene data show CDR1 as SGDLS and CDR2 as YYNGEE. This CDR3 has 16 amino acids.

V gene TRBV30 combines with J gene TRBJ1-1; tentatively, D is TRBD1 (5 bases). Trimming took off 4 bases at V and 4 bases at J, with 13 bases between the two ends. Per germline, CDR1 GTSNPN and CDR2 SVGIG (reference sequence). There are 13 residues in the CDR3. DNA of the CDR3: TGTGCCTGGAACCAGGGATGGGGCACTGAAGCTTTCTTT. Translating gives CAWNQGWGTEAFF.

V and J are TRBV5-4 and TRBJ2-3; TRBD1 might be the D (8 bases). CDR3 length equals 16 residues. V lost 4 bases and J 1 base, leaving 16 bases between the germline ends. From germline, CDR1 is SGHNT and CDR2 YYREEE (reference sequence). In nucleotides, the CDR3 is TGTGCCAGCAGCACAGGGGGGGGGCTGGGCACAGATACGCAGTATTTT. It encodes CASSTGGGLGTDTQYF.

V is TRBV5-1 and J is TRBJ2-1; 8 nucleotides match TRBD2. This CDR3 has 14 residues. The germline V gene encodes CDR1 SGHRS and CDR2 YFSETQ. V lost 4 bases to trimming and J lost 5 bases; unmatched junction nucleotides: 5. The CDR3 is CASSDSGAHNEQFF. As DNA, the CDR3 is TGCGCCAGCAGCGATAGCGGGGCCCACAATGAGCAGTTCTTC.

This sequence joins TRBV5-5 and TRBJ1-2; D gene unclear. The germline V gene has CDR1 SGHKS and CDR2 YYEKEE (reference sequence). This CDR3 region has 13 residues. V lost 7 bases and J 4 bases, leaving 14 bases between the germline ends. The DNA for the CDR3 is TGTGCCAGCGGTCAGTTCCGTTCCTATGGCTACACCTTC. This gives the protein CASGQFRSYGYTF.

The chain uses TRBV19 and TRBJ2-1, with a weak D call TRBD1 (6 bases). This CDR3 is built from 14 residues. V lost 3 bases and J lost 2, with 8 bases in between. Germline values: CDR1 LNHDA, CDR2 SQIVND (reference sequence). CDR3 sequence: CASSIRQAYNEQFF. CDR3 bases: TGTGCCAGTAGTATCCGACAGGCCTACAATGAGCAGTTCTTC.

This sequence joins TRBV6-5 and TRBJ1-3, with 7 bases identical to TRBD1. The CDR3 spans 15 residues. CDR1 and CDR2 (germline): MNHEY, SVGAGI. V was pared by 6 bases and J by 4 bases, with 9 bases of the junction left unmatched. The CDR3 nucleotides read TGTGCCAGCAGCTTGTTGACAGGGAACGGAAACACCATATATTTT. Its translation: CASSLLTGNGNTIYF.

This clone showed up just once. The chain is built from TRBV15 and TRBJ2-2, with unresolved D. CDR1 is LNHNV, CDR2 YYDKDF, per germline (reference sequence). With 0 bases removed from V and 15 bases from J, the gap between germline ends came to 14 bases. This CDR3 is built from 13 residues. The CDR3 is CATSRDESRAVFF. The CDR3 DNA follows: TGTGCCACCAGCAGAGATGAGTCACGGGCAGTGTTTTTT.

The V gene is TRBV5-1, the J gene TRBJ1-4; TRBD1 might be the D (5 bases). Per the germline V gene, CDR1 is SGHRS and CDR2 is YFSETQ. Trimming cost V 0 bases and J 8 bases, with 14 bases left between them. This CDR3 has 15 residues. The CDR3 DNA is TGCGCCAGCAGCTTGGCCCGACAGATCGAGGAAAAACTGTTTTTT. Protein sequence: CASSLARQIEEKLFF.

This clone is a singleton in its sample. The chain links TRBV7-9 to TRBJ2-7, with a possible D match to TRBD2 (6 bases). Trimming took off 4 bases at V and 5 bases at J, with 27 bases between the two ends. Germline-derived CDR1 and CDR2 are SEHNR and FQNEAQ (reference sequence). The CDR3 extends over 18 amino acids. The CDR3 reads CASSSPRSGPTIDNEQYF. The CDR3 nucleotides are TGTGCCAGCAGCTCCCCGAGGAGCGGGCCTACCATCGACAACGAGCAGTACTTC.

V usage is TRBV2 and J usage is TRBJ2-6; D tentatively fits TRBD1 or TRBD2 (6 bases each). CDR3 length: 15 amino acids. The germline CDR1 and CDR2 sequences are SNHLY and FYNNEI. V lost 1 base, J lost 4 bases, and 8 bases lay in between. The CDR3 sequence is CASSEGGAGANVLTF. The CDR3 coding sequence is TGTGCCAGCAGTGAAGGGGGGGCCGGGGCCAACGTCCTGACTTTC.

The chain carries TRBV7-6 and TRBJ2-7, with D tentatively TRBD1 (6 bases). Germline V gene data show CDR1 as SGHVS and CDR2 as FNYEAQ. The CDR3 is 14 amino acids. Trimming shortened V by 6 bases and J by 0 bases, and 12 bases separated the two germline ends. As DNA, the CDR3 is TGTGCCAGCAGTTGGACAGCGACCTCCTACGAGCAGTACTTC. It encodes CASSWTATSYEQYF.

The chain is built from TRBV4-2 and TRBJ2-3; 9 bases agree with TRBD2. V shed 3 bases and J 0 bases; nucleotides not matched to a gene: 16. This CDR3 contains 20 residues. Germline CDR1 reads LGHNA; CDR2 reads YNFKEQ. CDR3 residues: CASSQGRWTSENKSTDTQYF. The DNA of the CDR3 is TGTGCCAGCAGCCAGGGGAGGTGGACTAGCGAGAACAAAAGCACAGATACGCAGTATTTT.

V is TRBV11-2 and J is TRBJ2-1; D remains ambiguous. Germline V gene data show CDR1 as SGHAT and CDR2 as FQNNGV. The CDR3 runs 14 residues. V was cut by 3 bases and J by 6 bases, with 12 bases left in between. This chain's CDR3 is CASSLYLLSNEQFF. In nucleotides, the CDR3 is TGTGCCAGCAGCTTGTATCTCCTATCCAATGAGCAGTTCTTC.

The V gene is TRBV29-1, the J gene TRBJ2-7, with 8 nucleotides matching TRBD1. This CDR3 spans 13 amino acids. Germline-derived CDR1 and CDR2 are SQVTM and ANQGSEA. The V gene end was trimmed by 4 bases and the J gene end by 0 bases; junction bases not matched to a gene: 2. Written as DNA, the CDR3 is TGCAGCGTTGCCGGGACAGGCTCCTACGAGCAGTACTTC. It translates to CSVAGTGSYEQYF.

In its sample, this clone was seen once. Here the CDR3 DNA reads TGTGCCAGCACCGATTTAGGAGGACCCACCGGGGAGCTGTTTTTT. Protein product: CASTDLGGPTGELFF. The chain has TRBV5-6 and TRBJ2-2, with D tentatively TRBD2 (5 bases). V dropped 6 bases and J dropped 4 bases, with 16 bases sitting between them. This CDR3 contains 15 residues. The germline V gene encodes CDR1 SGHDT and CDR2 YYEEEE.

The CDR3, as DNA: TGCGCCAGCAGTCATCGGGACAGAATAGAGACCCAGTACTTC. Translating gives CASSHRDRIETQYF. This chain uses TRBV23-1 with TRBJ2-5, with 7 bases aligning to TRBD1. TRBV23-1 is assigned to the ORF class and has an uncertain function. The CDR3 contains 14 residues. V lost 3 bases to trimming and J lost 4 bases; unmatched junction nucleotides: 5.

CDR3 in DNA: TGTGCCATCAGTTTCGACTGGGGGACAGGGGGCAAGAACGAGCAGTACTTC. This gives the protein CAISFDWGTGGKNEQYF. V gene TRBV10-3 combines with J gene TRBJ2-7; 12 bases are a match to TRBD1. V lost 5 bases, J lost 5 bases, and 13 bases stayed unmatched. CDR3 size: 17 residues. Germline V gene lookup returns CDR1 ENHRY and CDR2 SYGVKD.

The rearrangement links TRBV30 to TRBJ2-7; D is uncertain. Germline V gene data show CDR1 as GTSNPN and CDR2 as SVGIG (reference sequence). The CDR3 sequence is 11 residues long. V lost 2 bases and J lost 3, with 5 bases in between. The DNA for the CDR3 is TGTGCCTGGAGTTCTAACTACGAGCAGTACTTC. As protein: CAWSSNYEQYF.